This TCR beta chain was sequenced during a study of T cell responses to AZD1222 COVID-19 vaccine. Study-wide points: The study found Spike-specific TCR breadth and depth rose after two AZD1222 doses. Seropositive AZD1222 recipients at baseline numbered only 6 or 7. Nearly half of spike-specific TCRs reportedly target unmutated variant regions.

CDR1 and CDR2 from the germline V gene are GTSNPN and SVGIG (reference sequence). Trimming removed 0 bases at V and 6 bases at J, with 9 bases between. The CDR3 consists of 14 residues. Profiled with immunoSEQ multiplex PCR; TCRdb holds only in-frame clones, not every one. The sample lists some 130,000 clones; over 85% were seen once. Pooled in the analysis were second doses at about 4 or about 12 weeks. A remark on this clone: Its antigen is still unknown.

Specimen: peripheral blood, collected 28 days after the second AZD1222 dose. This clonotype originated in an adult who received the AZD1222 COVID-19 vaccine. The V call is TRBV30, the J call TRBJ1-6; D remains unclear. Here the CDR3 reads CAWSVAGSNSPLHF. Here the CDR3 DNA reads TGTGCCTGGAGTGTAGCCGGGAGTAATTCACCCCTCCACTTT.